This T cell receptor beta chain came from a study of blood T cell repertoires in COVID-19. Turning to the study itself: Spain, Italy and the United States supplied samples that represented acute and convalescent COVID-19. Sources were T cells, B-cell-depleted T cells, or PBMCs; the material itself was cDNA or gDNA.

Some clones are missing from TCRdb's copy, which holds only in-frame ones; the method was immunoSEQ multiplex PCR. The profile covers over 50,000 clones, with 90% to 95% appearing a single time and roughly 7% taken by the ten largest. This CDR3 has 15 amino acids. The V and J ends lost 6 bases and 11 bases, in that order; junction bases with no gene match: 12. The germline CDR1 and CDR2 sequences are MNHEY and SVGAGI. Sequenced sample: peripheral blood. This chain uses TRBV6-5 with TRBJ1-6, with 8 bases fitting TRBD1. The source is a woman between 55 and 75 years old with active or convalescent COVID-19. The CDR3 bases are TGTGCCAGCAGCTCGGACAGGGCTCTGGTCGCACCCCTCCACTTT. It translates to CASSSDRALVAPLHF.